These 12 T cell receptor beta chains originate from one sample sequenced in a study of blood T cell repertoires in COVID-19. Assay used: immunoSEQ multiplex PCR; TCRdb lists only in-frame clones, some missing. This table has approximately 30,000 clones, 91% appearing once. Sequencing used peripheral blood. These TCRs come from a human donor with active COVID-19. The donor label of this sample is uncertain.

V is TRBV6-5 and J is TRBJ1-2, with D possibly matching TRBD1 (6 bases). The CDR3 loop spans 13 amino acids. The germline V gene encodes CDR1 MNHEY and CDR2 SVGAGI. V lost 4 bases, J lost 4 bases, and 10 bases lay in between. The CDR3 DNA is TGTGCCAGCAGTTTGGCGGGGGCCTATGGCTACACCTTC. As protein: CASSLAGAYGYTF.

This clone was seen once. The chain combines TRBV5-6 with TRBJ2-7; a weak D match, TRBD1 (5 bases). CDR3 length: 16 residues. Germline loops: CDR1 SGHDT, CDR2 YYEEEE. V was cut by 6 bases and J by 3 bases, with 22 bases left in between. The CDR3 sequence is CASIGLTEPSYYEQYF. CDR3 nucleotides: TGTGCCAGCATTGGATTGACAGAACCCTCCTACTACGAGCAGTACTTC.

The genes are TRBV11-2 and TRBJ2-7; D is possibly TRBD1 (5 bases). Looked up from germline, CDR1 is SGHAT and CDR2 is FQNNGV. CDR3 length equals 14 residues. V lost 6 bases and J 0 bases, leaving 12 bases between the germline ends. Here the CDR3 reads CASSSDISSYEQYF. DNA of the CDR3: TGTGCCAGCAGTTCGGACATAAGCTCCTACGAGCAGTACTTC.

The chain has TRBV28 and TRBJ2-3; the match to TRBD2 covers 7 bases. J lost 13 bases, V lost 7 bases, and 11 bases had no gene match. The germline gives CDR1 MDHEN, CDR2 SYDVKM. The length of the CDR3 is 12 residues. The CDR3 sequence: CASTIPPGGEYF. The CDR3 DNA follows: TGTGCCAGCACCATCCCACCGGGAGGAGAGTATTTT.

This clone was seen a handful of times. The rearrangement joins TRBV6-2 or TRBV6-3 to TRBJ2-2; no definite D call. Germline V CDR1 and CDR2: MNHEY, SVGEGT. Trimming took 2 bases from V and 3 from J, leaving 19 bases between them. The CDR3 contains 18 residues. The CDR3 loop reads CASSYKEAYTYYTGELFF. The CDR3 nucleotides are TGTGCCAGCAGTTACAAGGAAGCGTATACCTACTACACCGGGGAGCTGTTTTTT.

The chain employs TRBV7-3 and TRBJ2-7; 10 bases are shared with TRBD1. The CDR3 length is 15 residues. Germline V CDR1 and CDR2: SGHTA, FQGTGA. J gave up 4 bases and V 5 bases, and 8 bases lay outside the gene matches. Here the CDR3 reads CASSPTGQGVYEQYF. CDR3 nucleotide sequence: TGTGCCAGCAGCCCCACCGGACAGGGGGTTTACGAGCAGTACTTC.

The chain links TRBV6-4 to TRBJ1-6; TRBD1 is a possible D gene (5 bases). Germline CDR1 MRHNA, CDR2 SNTAGT. This CDR3 contains 14 residues. V was clipped by 0 bases and J by 7 bases, with 7 bases between them. DNA for the CDR3: TGTGCCAGCAGTGACTCTGGGGCGAATTCACCCCTCCACTTT. Encoded protein: CASSDSGANSPLHF.

The chain uses TRBV4-3 and TRBJ2-1; D remains ambiguous. Trimming left V 4 bases short and J 0 bases short, with 7 bases between. The CDR3 is made up of 14 amino acids. CDR1 and CDR2 (germline): LGHNA, YSLEER. The CDR3 spells CASSLLSSYNEQFF. DNA of the CDR3: TGCGCCAGCAGCCTACTAAGCTCCTACAATGAGCAGTTCTTC.

The chain uses TRBV4-3 and TRBJ2-1; 10 nucleotides agree with TRBD2. J gave up 0 bases and V 0 bases, and 5 bases lay outside the gene matches. Germline V gene sequence: CDR1 LGHNA, CDR2 YSLEER. The CDR3 totals 18 residues. The CDR3 DNA reads TGCGCCAGCAGCCAAGACGTTAGCGGGGGGCTCTCCTACAATGAGCAGTTCTTC. It codes for CASSQDVSGGLSYNEQFF.

The chain uses TRBV14 and TRBJ1-2; D is undetermined. Trimming left V 2 bases short and J 4 bases short, with 5 bases between. The CDR3 spans 12 residues. Per the germline V gene, CDR1 is SGHDN and CDR2 is FVKESK. The CDR3 DNA reads TGTGCCAGCAGCCAATTCGGCTATGGCTACACCTTC. Protein: CASSQFGYGYTF. Combining the CDR3 with reference TRBV14 and TRBJ1-2 gives the whole variable domain EAGVTQFPSHSVIEKGQTVTLRCDPISGHDNLYWYRRVMGKEIKFLLHFVKESKQDESGMPNNRFLAERTGGTYSTLKVQPAELEDSGVYFCASSQFGYGYTFGSGTRLTVV.

The rearrangement links TRBV5-4 to TRBJ1-1; D is uncertain. The V gene's germline CDR1 is SGHNT and CDR2 YYREEE (reference sequence). The CDR3 contains 13 residues. Deletions cut 1 base from V and 7 bases from J, with 11 bases between. In DNA, the CDR3 is TGTGCCAGCAGCTTGACTCGATCTGATGAAGCTTTCTTT. Translating gives CASSLTRSDEAFF.

This CDR3 is CASSYSRGDWRPRHTDTQYF. The CDR3 nucleotides read TGTGCCAGCAGTTACTCGAGAGGGGACTGGCGGCCCCGTCACACAGATACGCAGTATTTT. This chain joins TRBV6-2 or TRBV6-3 and TRBJ2-3, with a tentative D call TRBD2 (6 bases). The CDR3 contains 20 residues. Germline V lookup: CDR1 MNHEY, CDR2 SVGEGT. The V end lost 0 bases, the J end lost 2 bases, and 24 bases lay between the germline ends.